This T cell receptor beta chain is from a study of CD8 T cells in Susac syndrome (dated by TCRdb to between 2018 and 2021). A note on the overall study: The study used repertoire sequencing to test whether antigen drove CD8+ T cell activation and differentiation in Susac syndrome. What the work shows at the level of the full study, not this receptor alone: The number of individuals in the TCR sequencing and HLA analysis was acknowledged as relatively small.

RNA was extracted using the RNeasy kit, and roughly 0.5 to 1 microgram was reverse transcribed with random hexamers. The immunoSEQ multiplex PCR assay, covering 54 Vbeta and 13 Jbeta segments, was used to amplify TCR beta CDR3 regions. To correct PCR amplification bias, a synthetic template baseline was used for both primer optimization and computational correction. The paper's data handling went like this. Reads were annotated to V, D and J genes per IMGT and analyzed with immunoSEQ Analyzer, keeping only productive sequences. To calculate clonality, Shannon entropy was normalized by log2 of the number of productive unique sequences and then subtracted from one. Public and private clones were assessed among the 100 most prevalent clones of each patient and control. Clones were defined as Susac-specific when absent from the healthy and MS cohorts, from about a thousand published viral clones and from other ImmuneACCESS disease sequences. Using fastp trimming at Q25 and MiXCR clonotype assembly, TCRdb reanalyzed the public sequencing data and kept in-frame beta chains. CDR3 protein duplicates are merged, each entry listing the most common genes and DNA. None of the V and J calls come from the authors' own analysis; TCRdb made them. The sample yields fewer than 150,000 distinct CDR3 sequences; roughly 93% were counted once. The ten largest clones add up to 0.093% of the sample.

Points on this clonotype: This receptor's antigen is unknown. Base qualities are not at hand, and no much larger clone is one base apart.

High-throughput TCR beta sequencing profiled peripheral blood CD8+ and CD4+ T cells from healthy donors, Susac syndrome patients and multiple sclerosis patients. Treatment-naive patients with stable or active relapsing-remitting disease fulfilling revised McDonald criteria were used as multiple sclerosis controls. Bulk CD8+ and CD4+ T cells were purified magnetically by negative isolation, whereas CD8+ TEMRA cells were enriched by FACS. Blood was drawn into EDTA tubes, processed within 24 hours, and PBMCs were isolated by density gradient centrifugation. PBMCs destined for TCR sequencing were cryopreserved in liquid nitrogen and later thawed in a 37 °C water bath. Purity of sorted or isolated CD4+, CD8+ and CD8+ TEMRA cells was at least 90%. CDR1 and CDR2, looked up from the germline V gene, are MNHEY and SVGEGT. The CDR3 goes from the cysteine to the phenylalanine over 14 residues. The only DNA kept is the CDR3, 42 bases in frame from the first base. V is cut back by 8 bases and J by 3 bases, with 6 bases in the junction unmatched.

Specimen: CD4+ T cells from PBMCs. The sequence came from a human donor with multiple sclerosis. The chain uses TRBV6-2 or TRBV6-3 and TRBJ2-3; 9 central bases correspond to TRBD2. The nucleotides are TGTGCCAGCGAGAAGCGGGAGGCGACAGATACGCAGTATTTT. Its protein is CASEKREATDTQYF.